The T cell receptor beta chain described here comes from a study of shared clonotypes between healthy human individuals. Study-wide findings and caveats: Non-shared clonotypes showed lower generation probabilities than clonotypes common to all four donors.

Of note for this clone: Its antigen remains unknown.

The test was conducted at deep level. Only in-frame clones appear in the TCRdb table, and some are missing; sequencing was by immunoSEQ multiplex PCR. Among 2 million to 2.5 million clones, 90% to 95% were seen once, and the ten largest hold roughly 0.36%. The V and J ends lost 1 base and 1 base respectively, with 5 bases between them. The CDR3 is 13 amino acids. CDR1 and CDR2 from the germline V gene are SGHNT and YYREEE (reference sequence). Every one of the donors was a Caucasian adult that lived in Nashville, Tennessee. Splitting of CD4+ cells produced CD45RA+ naive and CD45RA-negative memory subsets.

The genes are TRBV5-4 and TRBJ1-1; D is unresolved. This sequence was found in a man aged 18-30 years in good health. Some clones in this sample may be carry-over from other donors' samples. Source material: naive CD4+ T cells from PBMCs. The sample's subset: CD45RA+ positively selected. In nucleotides, the CDR3 is TGTGCCAGCAGCTTGCGCAGGAACACTGAAGCTTTCTTT. It codes for CASSLRRNTEAFF.